This T cell receptor beta chain was recovered during a study of cytomegalovirus exposure and HLA in healthy donors. Study as a whole: Unique TCRs from HLA-typed donors, 65 million to 85 million of them, were held in an early data release.

It was with 60 Vbeta and 13 Jbeta primers that the PCR ran. Clones were sequenced by immunoSEQ multiplex PCR, and TCRdb holds only the in-frame ones, with some missing. The table lists around 120,000 clones, 9% to 10% of them singletons. This CDR3 is 17 amino acids long. Study outcomes and limitations: Sequencing depth roughly uniform across donors was assumed in presence/absence analyses. Later on, an analysis tied approximately 17,000 TCR beta sequences to HLA alleles at 0.05 false discovery rate. A missense DCLRE1C variant was associated with V- and J-gene trimming of TCR beta chains in a later analysis, and an independent cohort replicated the association.

This clone was observed a few times. Its antigen is as yet unknown. The chain joins TRBV1 to TRBJ2-3; TRBD2 is taken as the D call from the table, unchecked against the DNA. TRBV1 is classified as a pseudogene. The source material was PBMCs. This sequence was found in a man aged 25-45 years in good health and CMV-seronegative. In nucleotides, the CDR3 is TGCACCAGCAGCCAAGGCGGGGGGGCCCTTGTTGCAGATACGCAGTATTTT. Residues: CTSSQGGGALVADTQYF.